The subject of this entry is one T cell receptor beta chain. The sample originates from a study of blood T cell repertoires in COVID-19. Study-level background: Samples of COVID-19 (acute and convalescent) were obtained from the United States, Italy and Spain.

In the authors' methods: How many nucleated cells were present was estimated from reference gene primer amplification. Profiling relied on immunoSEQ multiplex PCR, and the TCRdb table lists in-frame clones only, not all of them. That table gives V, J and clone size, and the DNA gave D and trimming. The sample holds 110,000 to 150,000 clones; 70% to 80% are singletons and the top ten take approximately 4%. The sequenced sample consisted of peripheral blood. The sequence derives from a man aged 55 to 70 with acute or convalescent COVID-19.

The CDR3 protein is CSVNTGGSYGYTF. The CDR3 DNA is TGCAGCGTGAACACAGGGGGGAGCTATGGCTACACCTTC. This chain connects TRBV29-1 to TRBJ1-2; 8 nucleotides match TRBD1. The germline V gene has CDR1 SQVTM and CDR2 ANQGSEA. CDR3 size: 13 residues. V lost 6 bases, J lost 4 bases, and 7 bases stayed unmatched.